Listed here are 11 T cell receptor beta chains from one sample, sequenced in a study of T-cell memory formation after mild COVID-19. TCRdb processed the 5' RACE reads anew with MiXCR; each CDR3 protein has one entry. In the table there are under 600,000 distinct CDR3 sequences, about 22% of which are singletons. Specimen: PBMCs or a T cell subset sorted from them (not recorded which). The receptors stem from an adult woman who had mild COVID-19 (a few samples of this study predate the infection). Cell type and time point are not known.

The table lists this clonotype with a few counts. The chain couples TRBV6-5 to TRBJ1-1, with a possible D match to TRBD1 (5 bases). Germline loops: CDR1 MNHEY, CDR2 SVGAGI. The CDR3 extends over 13 amino acids. V was shortened by 6 bases and J by 6 bases, with 14 bases between the two germline ends. The CDR3 here is CASSSRVSAEAFF. Written as DNA, the CDR3 is TGTGCCAGCAGCTCCAGGGTATCGGCTGAAGCTTTCTTT.

The chain combines TRBV30 with TRBJ1-5; D ambiguous. V dropped 1 base and J dropped 5 bases, with 3 bases sitting between them. This CDR3 contains 11 residues. The germline gives CDR1 GTSNPN, CDR2 SVGIG (reference sequence). This CDR3 is CAWSGHQPQHF. The CDR3 DNA follows: TGTGCCTGGAGTGGTCATCAGCCCCAGCATTTT.

The V and J genes are TRBV20-1 and TRBJ2-7; D is perhaps TRBD2 (6 bases). Trimming removed 4 bases at V and 1 base at J, with 14 bases between. This CDR3 spans 14 amino acids. Germline-derived CDR1 and CDR2 are DFQATT and SNEGSKA (reference sequence). The CDR3 DNA sequence: TGCAGTGCTATCGGGACTGAAGATTCCTACGAGCAGTACTTC. This encodes CSAIGTEDSYEQYF.

This chain links TRBV7-9 with TRBJ1-2, with 7 bases that match TRBD1. Germline values: CDR1 SEHNR, CDR2 FQNEAQ (reference sequence). With V trimmed by 7 bases and J by 7 bases, 15 bases remained unmatched. The CDR3 totals 15 residues. The CDR3 sequence: CASTPPTGLSSGYTF. The DNA of the CDR3 is TGTGCCAGCACCCCCCCGACAGGGTTATCATCTGGCTACACCTTC.

This chain links TRBV18 with TRBJ2-6; D may be TRBD1 (6 bases). The germline V gene has CDR1 KGHSH and CDR2 LQKENI. Between the trimmed V and J ends, which lost 6 bases and 2 bases, there was a span of 20 bases. The CDR3 runs to 18 residues. The CDR3, as DNA: TGTGCCAGCTCCCACAAGACAGGCCAAGGGACTGGGGCCAACGTCCTGACTTTC. This translates into CASSHKTGQGTGANVLTF.

The chain combines TRBV6-2 or TRBV6-3 with TRBJ2-7; possibly TRBD2 for D (6 bases). Deletions cut 6 bases from V and 2 bases from J, with 17 bases between. The CDR3 totals 15 residues. Germline V gives CDR1 MNHEY, CDR2 SVGEGT. As DNA, the CDR3 is TGTGCCAGCAGGGGGTCGGGGGTAACGACCTACGAGCAGTACTTC. It yields the protein CASRGSGVTTYEQYF.

Only a few counts were recorded for this clonotype. V gene TRBV7-2 combines with J gene TRBJ2-3, with 12 bases identical to TRBD2. V gave up 5 bases and J gave up 1 base; unmatched junction bases: 7. Germline V gene data show CDR1 as SGHTA and CDR2 as FQGNSA. The CDR3 is 17 residues long. The CDR3: CASSIPTSGGGTDTQYF. CDR3 bases: TGTGCCAGCAGCATCCCGACTAGCGGGGGAGGCACAGATACGCAGTATTTT.

This clonotype was recorded a few times. The chain combines TRBV6-4 with TRBJ2-2, with 12 bases aligning to TRBD2. V lost 5 bases, J lost 2 bases, and 3 bases stayed unmatched. Germline assignment: CDR1 MRHNA and CDR2 SNTAGT. CDR3 length equals 16 residues. This chain's CDR3 is CASSRLAGDNTGELFF. The CDR3 DNA is TGTGCCAGCAGTAGACTAGCGGGGGACAACACCGGGGAGCTGTTTTTT.

The chain's CDR3 is CSVKRPGYGYTF. In DNA form, the CDR3 reads TGCAGCGTTAAAAGACCGGGCTACGGCTACACCTTC. The chain links TRBV29-1 to TRBJ1-2; D is undetermined. The CDR3 is 12 residues long. Germline CDR1 is SQVTM and CDR2 is ANQGSEA. V was clipped by 5 bases and J by 8 bases, with 15 bases between them.

The genes are TRBV4-2 and TRBJ1-5; D possibly corresponds to TRBD1 (5 bases). Trimming stripped 3 bases from V and 7 bases from J, with 10 bases between. The CDR3 has 13 amino acids. The germline CDR1 and CDR2 sequences are LGHNA and YNFKEQ. The DNA for the CDR3 is TGTGCCAGCAGCCACTCCAGGGAACAGCCCCAGCATTTT. Translation: CASSHSREQPQHF.

V and J are TRBV6-5 and TRBJ2-3; D may match TRBD1 or TRBD2 (5 bases each). Germline CDR1 and CDR2: MNHEY and SVGAGI. The CDR3 sequence is 14 residues long. V was trimmed by 6 bases and J by 6 bases, leaving 16 bases between them. CDR3 sequence reads: CASRGTQPWDTQYF. The CDR3 DNA reads TGTGCCAGCAGGGGGACCCAGCCATGGGATACGCAGTATTTT.